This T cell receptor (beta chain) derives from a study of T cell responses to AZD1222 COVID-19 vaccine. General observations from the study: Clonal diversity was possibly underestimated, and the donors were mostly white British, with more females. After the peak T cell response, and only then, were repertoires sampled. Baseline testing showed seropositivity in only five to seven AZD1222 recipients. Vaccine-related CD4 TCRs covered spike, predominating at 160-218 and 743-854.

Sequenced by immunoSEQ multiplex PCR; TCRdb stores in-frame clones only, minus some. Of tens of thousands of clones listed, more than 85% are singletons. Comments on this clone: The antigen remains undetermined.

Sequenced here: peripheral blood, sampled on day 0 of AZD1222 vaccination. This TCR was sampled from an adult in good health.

The CDR3 loop reads CATSDSWGVSGYTF. DNA for the CDR3: TGTGCCACCAGTGATTCCTGGGGGGTCTCTGGCTACACCTTC. The chain joins TRBV24-1 to TRBJ1-2; D might be TRBD1 (5 bases). Deletions cut 2 bases from V and 7 bases from J, with 13 bases between. Per the germline V gene, CDR1 is KGHDR and CDR2 is SFDVKD. The length of the CDR3 is 14 residues.